One and the same sample provided the 19 T cell receptor beta chains below, sequenced in a study of identical twins (dated by TCRdb to between 2015 and 2016). Libraries were prepared through 5' RACE. The sequencer was an Illumina HiSeq 2000. TCRdb reprocessing: public reads trimmed at Q25 with fastp, clones called with MiXCR, in-frame beta chains kept. Identical CDR3 proteins give one entry, which carries the most common genes and DNA. In this sample the table shows roughly 700,000 distinct CDR3 sequences, less than 10% of which occur a single time. The top ten clones comprise roughly 0.9% of the sample. In addition, the sample was reused for a study of yellow fever vaccine responses in identical twins.

Sample: PBMCs. Receptors were obtained from a woman between 18 and 29 years old in good health.

This clonotype was observed at least ten times. The chain combines TRBV28 with TRBJ2-4; the match to TRBD1 covers 11 bases. Germline trimming cut 5 bases from V and 6 bases from J; bases unmatched to any gene: 12. In germline, CDR1 is MDHEN, CDR2 SYDVKM. This CDR3 comprises 17 residues. The CDR3 spells CASSGSVVGTGGNIQYF. The CDR3 nucleotides are TGTGCCAGCAGTGGCTCCGTGGTGGGGACAGGGGGAAACATTCAGTACTTC. The variable domain in full, completed from reference TRBV28 and TRBJ2-4, reads DVKVTQSSRYLVKRTGEKVFLECVQDMDHENMFWYRQDPGLGLRLIYFSYDVKMKEKGDIPEGYSVSREKKERFSLILESASTNQTSMYLCASSGSVVGTGGNIQYFGAGTRLSVL.

This chain links TRBV3-1 with TRBJ2-7, with 9 bases matching TRBD1. V lost 11 bases and J lost 6; bases outside the gene matches: 23. This CDR3 has 17 amino acids. In germline, CDR1 is LGHDT, CDR2 YNNKEL (reference sequence). The CDR3 spells CASSLLDSGQGISEQYF. The DNA of the CDR3 is TGTGCCTCCAGTCTCCTCGATTCGGGACAGGGTATCAGCGAGCAGTACTTC.

This clonotype was recorded once. The chain links TRBV7-6 to TRBJ2-2; 13 nucleotides agree with TRBD2. Germline V lookup: CDR1 SGHVS, CDR2 FNYEAQ. V shed 0 bases, J shed 0 bases, and the junction held 4 bases outside the gene matches. The CDR3 totals 19 residues. CDR3 coding DNA: TGTGCCAGCAGCTTAGCCGGGACTAGCGGGGTTACGAACACCGGGGAGCTGTTTTTT. Translating it yields CASSLAGTSGVTNTGELFF.

This clonotype showed up just a few times. The chain has TRBV7-3 and TRBJ2-1, with D possibly TRBD2 on 6 matching bases. Germline-derived CDR1 and CDR2 are SGHTA and FQGTGA. The V end lost 1 base, the J end lost 9 bases, and 10 bases lay between the germline ends. CDR3 length: 13 amino acids. CDR3 nucleotides: TGTGCCAGCAGCTTAAAAGGCGGGATTGAGCAGTTCTTC. Protein product: CASSLKGGIEQFF.

The chain employs TRBV10-3 and TRBJ1-1; D call uncertain. Germline V CDR1 and CDR2: ENHRY, SYGVKD. This CDR3 is 14 amino acids long. Trimming took 5 bases from V and 4 from J, leaving 14 bases between them. The CDR3 region has the DNA TGTGCCATCAGTTCTCTGGGTGGCGGCACTGAAGCTTTCTTT. As protein: CAISSLGGGTEAFF.

The V call is TRBV20-1, the J call TRBJ2-2, with TRBD2 matching 10 bases. With V trimmed by 5 bases and J by 1 base, 1 base remained unmatched. This CDR3 is 14 amino acids long. The germline V gene encodes CDR1 DFQATT and CDR2 SNEGSKA (reference sequence). In DNA, the CDR3 is TGCAGTGCTTTAGCGGGAGGGAACACCGGGGAGCTGTTTTTT. This sequence encodes CSALAGGNTGELFF.

This clonotype turned up a few times. The V call is TRBV28, the J call TRBJ2-7; 8 bases map to TRBD1. The CDR3 has 16 residues. The germline V gene encodes CDR1 MDHEN and CDR2 SYDVKM. V gave up 6 bases and J gave up 0 bases; unmatched junction bases: 10. The CDR3 sequence is CASSERTGSFSYEQYF. The CDR3 DNA follows: TGTGCCAGCAGCGAACGGACAGGGAGTTTCTCCTACGAGCAGTACTTC.

The table lists this clonotype with a few counts. The rearrangement links TRBV5-1 to TRBJ1-1; no reliable D call. The CDR3 covers 15 residues. Between the trimmed V and J ends, which lost 4 bases and 4 bases, there was a span of 17 bases. From germline, CDR1 is SGHRS and CDR2 YFSETQ. The CDR3 reads CASSPPSDGATEAFF. CDR3 sequence (DNA): TGCGCCAGCAGCCCCCCATCGGACGGCGCCACTGAAGCTTTCTTT.

J is TRBJ2-7 and V is TRBV5-1; 12 nucleotides align to TRBD1. The CDR3 spans 15 residues. The ends lost 5 bases at V and 6 bases at J; junction bases unmatched: 9. Germline CDR1 is SGHRS and CDR2 is YFSETQ. CDR3 sequence reads: CASRSGTGGLGEQYF. The CDR3 DNA sequence: TGCGCCAGCAGATCCGGGACAGGGGGCTTGGGCGAGCAGTACTTC. Together with reference TRBV5-1 and TRBJ2-7, the CDR3 gives the full variable domain: KAGVTQTPRYLIKTRGQQVTLSCSPISGHRSVSWYQQTPGQGLQFLFEYFSETQRNKGNFPGRFSGRQFSNSRSEMNVSTLELGDSALYLCASRSGTGGLGEQYFGPGTRLTVT.

This clonotype was picked up a small number of times. The V and J genes are TRBV7-8 and TRBJ2-7; D uncertain. The V and J ends lost 9 bases and 4 bases respectively, with 22 bases between them. The CDR3 spans 15 residues. Germline-derived CDR1 and CDR2 are SGHVS and FQNEAQ. CDR3: CASQLYENLEYEQYF. CDR3 in DNA: TGTGCCAGTCAGCTTTATGAGAATTTGGAATACGAGCAGTACTTC.

The chain has TRBV5-1 and TRBJ2-1, with 11 nucleotides matching TRBD2. CDR1 is SGHRS and CDR2 is YFSETQ in the germline V gene. There are 18 residues in the CDR3. J lost 0 bases, V lost 3 bases, and 8 bases had no gene match. The CDR3: CASSYIAGGASSYNEQFF. In DNA, the CDR3 is TGCGCCAGCAGCTACATAGCGGGGGGGGCGAGCTCCTACAATGAGCAGTTCTTC.

This clonotype has a count of ten or more. The CDR3: CASLQRETQYF. CDR3 coding DNA: TGTGCCAGCCTCCAGCGGGAGACCCAGTACTTC. The chain employs TRBV6-2 or TRBV6-3 and TRBJ2-5; maybe TRBD2 (5 bases). The CDR3 loop spans 11 amino acids. Germline V gene sequence: CDR1 MNHEY, CDR2 SVGEGT. Deletions cut 8 bases from V and 5 bases from J, with 9 bases between.

This clonotype has ten or more counts. CDR3 nucleotide sequence: TGTGCCAGCAGTTACTACCTAGGACAGGGGTCCTACGAGCAGTACTTC. Its translation: CASSYYLGQGSYEQYF. The chain is built from TRBV12-3 or TRBV12-4 and TRBJ2-7; 9 positions agree with TRBD1. With 4 bases clipped from V and 1 base from J, the junction kept 8 bases outside the gene matches. The CDR3 loop spans 16 amino acids.

This chain links TRBV29-1 with TRBJ2-7; D is possibly TRBD1 (6 bases). Germline V gene lookup returns CDR1 SQVTM and CDR2 ANQGSEA. There are 13 residues in the CDR3. V was shortened by 5 bases and J by 5 bases, with 16 bases between the two germline ends. CDR3 sequence: CSVFRQAEDEQYF. The DNA of the CDR3 is TGCAGCGTTTTTCGACAGGCAGAGGACGAGCAGTACTTC.

This clonotype has more than one count but fewer than ten. The CDR3 nucleotides are TGTGCCAGCAGAAAGGACAGGGCACAAGAGACCCAGTACTTC. Its translation: CASRKDRAQETQYF. The gene calls are TRBV6-1 and TRBJ2-5; 8 nucleotides agree with TRBD1. Per germline, CDR1 MNHNS and CDR2 SASEGT. The J segment lost 2 bases and the V segment lost 6 bases, leaving 5 bases of the junction unmatched. CDR3 size: 14 residues.

This clonotype was counted at least ten times. This sequence joins TRBV6-1 and TRBJ2-2; the D is unclear. The germline V and J ends were trimmed by 4 bases and 2 bases, with 5 bases remaining between them. CDR1 MNHNS and CDR2 SASEGT come from the germline V gene. The CDR3 totals 13 residues. Here the CDR3 DNA reads TGTGCCAGCAGTGGATCAAACACCGGGGAGCTGTTTTTT. Encoded protein: CASSGSNTGELFF.

This clonotype was counted ten times or more. J is TRBJ2-5 and V is TRBV3-1; no clear D gene. Trimming removed 6 bases from V and 5 bases from J, with 16 bases in between. The length of the CDR3 is 14 residues. CDR1 is LGHDT, CDR2 YNNKEL, per germline (reference sequence). CDR3 residues: CASRLTLDGETQYF. The DNA of the CDR3 is TGTGCCAGCAGACTTACCTTGGATGGGGAGACCCAGTACTTC.

This clonotype was seen repeatedly, ten times or more. This rearrangement joins TRBV4-2 to TRBJ1-2, with a possible D match to TRBD1 (5 bases). CDR3 size: 16 residues. The germline V gene encodes CDR1 LGHNA and CDR2 YNFKEQ. Trimming shortened V by 4 bases and J by 0 bases, and 15 bases separated the two germline ends. This CDR3 is CASSLGDRPSNYGYTF. CDR3 DNA: TGTGCCAGCAGCCTTGGAGACAGACCTTCTAACTATGGCTACACCTTC.

The chain joins TRBV12-3 or TRBV12-4 to TRBJ2-7; D gene ambiguous. The length of the CDR3 is 14 residues. The ends were cut back, 3 bases at V and 5 bases at J, with 14 bases in the middle. The CDR3, as DNA: TGTGCCAGCAGTTTTATATTGCTTCCAAACGAGCAGTACTTC. It translates to CASSFILLPNEQYF.